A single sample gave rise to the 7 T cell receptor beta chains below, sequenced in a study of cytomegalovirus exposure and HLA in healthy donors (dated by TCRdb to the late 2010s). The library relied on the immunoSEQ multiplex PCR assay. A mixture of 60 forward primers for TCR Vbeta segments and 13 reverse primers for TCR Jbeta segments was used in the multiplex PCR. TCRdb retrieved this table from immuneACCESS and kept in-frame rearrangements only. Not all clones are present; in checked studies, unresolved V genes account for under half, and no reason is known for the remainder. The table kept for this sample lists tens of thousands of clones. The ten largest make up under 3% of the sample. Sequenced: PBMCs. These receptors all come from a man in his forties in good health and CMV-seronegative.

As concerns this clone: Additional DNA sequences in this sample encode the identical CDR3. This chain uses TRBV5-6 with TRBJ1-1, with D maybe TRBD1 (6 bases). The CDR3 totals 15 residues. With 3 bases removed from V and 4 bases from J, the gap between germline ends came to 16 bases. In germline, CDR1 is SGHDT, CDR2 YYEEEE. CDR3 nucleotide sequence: TGTGCCAGCAGCTATTACAGGGATCTGGTCACTGAAGCTTTCTTT. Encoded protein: CASSYYRDLVTEAFF.

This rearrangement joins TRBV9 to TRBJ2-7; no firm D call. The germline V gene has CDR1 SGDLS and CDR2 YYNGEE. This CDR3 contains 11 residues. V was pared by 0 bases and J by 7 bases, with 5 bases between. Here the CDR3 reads CASSVAEEQYF. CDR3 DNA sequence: TGTGCCAGCAGCGTAGCGGAGGAGCAGTACTTC.

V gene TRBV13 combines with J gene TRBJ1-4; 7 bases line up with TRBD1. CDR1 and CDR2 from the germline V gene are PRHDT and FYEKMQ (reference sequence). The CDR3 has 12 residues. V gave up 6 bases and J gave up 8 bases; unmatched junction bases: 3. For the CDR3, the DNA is TGTGCCAGCAGGACAGGGCGGGAAAAACTGTTTTTT. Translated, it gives CASRTGREKLFF.

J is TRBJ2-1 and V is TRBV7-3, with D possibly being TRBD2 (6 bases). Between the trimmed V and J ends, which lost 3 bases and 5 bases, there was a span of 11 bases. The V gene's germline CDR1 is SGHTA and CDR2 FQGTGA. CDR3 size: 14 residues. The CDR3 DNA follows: TGTGCCAGCAGCTTGTCGACTAGTGACAATGAGCAGTTCTTC. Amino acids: CASSLSTSDNEQFF. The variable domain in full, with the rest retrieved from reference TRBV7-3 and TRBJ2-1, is GAGVSQTPSNKVTEKGKYVELRCDPISGHTALYWYRQSLGQGPEFLIYFQGTGAADDSGLPNDRFFAVRPEGSVSTLKIQRTERGDSAVYLCASSLSTSDNEQFFGPGTRLTVL.

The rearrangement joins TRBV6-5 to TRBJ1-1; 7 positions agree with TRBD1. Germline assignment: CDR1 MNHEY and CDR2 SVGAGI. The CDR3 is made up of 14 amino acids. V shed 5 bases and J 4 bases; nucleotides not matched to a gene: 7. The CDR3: CASSGRGHSTEAFF. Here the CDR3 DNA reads TGTGCCAGCAGTGGAAGGGGGCATAGCACTGAAGCTTTCTTT.

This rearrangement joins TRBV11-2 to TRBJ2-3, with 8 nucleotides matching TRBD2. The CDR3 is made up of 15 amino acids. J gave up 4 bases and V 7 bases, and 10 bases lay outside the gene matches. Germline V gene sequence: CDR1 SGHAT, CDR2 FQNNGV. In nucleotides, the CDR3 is TGTGCCAGCAATCGTTTAGCGGGGTATGCAGATACGCAGTATTTT. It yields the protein CASNRLAGYADTQYF.

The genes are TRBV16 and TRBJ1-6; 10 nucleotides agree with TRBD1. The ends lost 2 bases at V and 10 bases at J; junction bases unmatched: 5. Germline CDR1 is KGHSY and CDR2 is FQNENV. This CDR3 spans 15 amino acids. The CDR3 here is CASSQSGQGGSPLHF. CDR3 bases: TGTGCCAGCAGCCAAAGTGGACAGGGGGGATCACCCCTCCACTTT.